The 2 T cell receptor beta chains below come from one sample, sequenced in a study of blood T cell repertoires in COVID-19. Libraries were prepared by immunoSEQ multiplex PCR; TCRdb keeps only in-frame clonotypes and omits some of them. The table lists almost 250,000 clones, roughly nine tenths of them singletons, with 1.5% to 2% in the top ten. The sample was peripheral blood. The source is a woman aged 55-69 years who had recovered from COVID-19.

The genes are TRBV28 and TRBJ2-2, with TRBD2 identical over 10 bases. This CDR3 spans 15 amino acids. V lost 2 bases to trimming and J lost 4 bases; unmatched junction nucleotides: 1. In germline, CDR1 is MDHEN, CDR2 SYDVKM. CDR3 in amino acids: CASSLPSGGTGELFF. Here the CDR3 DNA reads TGTGCCAGCAGTTTACCTAGCGGGGGCACCGGGGAGCTGTTTTTT.

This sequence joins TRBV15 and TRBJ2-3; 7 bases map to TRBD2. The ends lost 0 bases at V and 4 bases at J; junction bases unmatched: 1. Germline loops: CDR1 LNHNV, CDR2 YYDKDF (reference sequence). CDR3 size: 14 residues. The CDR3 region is CATSRDGGADTQYF. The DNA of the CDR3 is TGTGCCACCAGCAGAGATGGGGGGGCAGATACGCAGTATTTT.